The T cell receptor (beta chain) described here comes from a study of human T cells and chemical hapten exposure. The wider study: Skin of the upper inner arm, about 2 cm by about 2 cm, received 2% DPC for sensitization.

V lost 6 bases, J lost 1 base, and 5 bases stayed unmatched. Germline assignment: CDR1 WNHNN and CDR2 SYGVQD (reference sequence). The CDR3 is made up of 14 amino acids. A single record per CDR3 protein comes from TCRdb applying MiXCR to the RACE reads. The table records tens of thousands of distinct CDR3 sequences, less than 10% of them present only once. General observations from the study: Expanded TCR sets contained significantly more large CDR3 similarity clusters than controls. Counts of expanded TCRs (at PT1) showed a positive correlation with patch test score.

This clonotype was detected ten times or more. Its antigen is not identified. Time point described: patch test 1, 2 weeks after DPC sensitization. Treatment indicated: therapeutic diphenylcyclopropenone sensitization with weekly scalp DPC. The receptor's source is a woman aged 45-65 years with alopecia areata. Some clones in this sample may be carry-over from other donors' samples. The source was whole blood, collected in connection with sensitization to the hapten diphenylcyclopropenone (DPC). The chain recombines TRBV10-1 with TRBJ2-5; 7 bases fit TRBD1. CDR3 sequence reads: CASSRTGIQETQYF. The CDR3 DNA reads as TGCGCCAGCAGCCGGACAGGTATCCAAGAGACCCAGTACTTC.